This entry lists 18 T cell receptor beta chains sequenced from one sample in a study of T cells after yellow fever vaccination. MiXCR was run by TCRdb on the 5' RACE reads, yielding one entry per CDR3 protein. The repertoire holds a few hundred thousand distinct CDR3 sequences, with roughly 6.1% as singletons. The sample was PBMCs, taken 5 days after the yellow fever booster vaccination. The receptor source for this set is a man aged 25 to 40 who received the YFV17D yellow fever vaccine.

This clonotype was recorded a few times. The chain is built from TRBV10-3 and TRBJ2-5; 9 positions match TRBD1. Germline-derived CDR1 and CDR2 are ENHRY and SYGVKD. J gave up 2 bases and V 11 bases, and 6 bases lay outside the gene matches. The CDR3 runs to 13 residues. CDR3 sequence reads: CAAKTGGQETQYF. DNA of the CDR3: TGTGCCGCCAAGACAGGGGGGCAAGAGACCCAGTACTTC.

This clonotype has at least ten counts. In DNA form, the CDR3 reads TGTGCCAGCAGTTGGGGAGCGCTAGCGGTTAACACCGGGGAGCTGTTTTTT. Translating gives CASSWGALAVNTGELFF. The chain recombines TRBV12-3 or TRBV12-4 with TRBJ2-2, with 7 nucleotides matching TRBD2. The CDR3 totals 17 residues. The V gene end was trimmed by 4 bases and the J gene end by 2 bases; junction bases not matched to a gene: 10.

This clonotype was observed at least ten times. CDR3 loop: CASSYSTTASSTDTQYF. DNA for the CDR3: TGTGCCAGCAGTTACTCAACGACGGCCTCTAGCACAGATACGCAGTATTTT. The gene calls are TRBV6-5 and TRBJ2-3; D unresolved. The CDR3 is 17 residues long. Germline V gene data show CDR1 as MNHEY and CDR2 as SVGAGI. Trimming left V 0 bases short and J 0 bases short, with 13 bases between.

This clonotype was observed a handful of times. The rearrangement joins TRBV20-1 to TRBJ2-5; D call uncertain. Per the germline V gene, CDR1 is DFQATT and CDR2 is SNEGSKA (reference sequence). The CDR3 has 12 amino acids. V was pared by 1 base and J by 9 bases, with 12 bases between. The CDR3 nucleotides are TGCAGTGCTAGAGTTGGTGGGGTGGCCCAGTACTTC. Protein product: CSARVGGVAQYF.

This clonotype has more than one count but fewer than ten. This chain connects TRBV4-3 to TRBJ2-5; D tentatively reads TRBD1 or TRBD2 (7 bases each). Germline CDR1 reads LGHNA; CDR2 reads YSLEER. CDR3 length equals 17 residues. Trimming took off 4 bases at V and 1 base at J, with 19 bases between the two ends. The CDR3 loop reads CASSPGGPGTAQETQYF. CDR3 DNA: TGCGCCAGCAGCCCGGGGGGCCCCGGGACAGCCCAAGAGACCCAGTACTTC.

This clonotype was detected ten times or more. V usage is TRBV20-1 and J usage is TRBJ2-1; D might be TRBD1 (5 bases). Germline V gene sequence: CDR1 DFQATT, CDR2 SNEGSKA (reference sequence). Trimming removed 6 bases from V and 1 base from J, with 16 bases in between. This CDR3 has 15 amino acids. CDR3 loop: CSAPSTEKSYNEQFF. DNA for the CDR3: TGCAGTGCCCCATCGACAGAAAAATCCTACAATGAGCAGTTCTTC.

At least ten counts were recorded for this clonotype. The chain combines TRBV18 with TRBJ2-7; the match to TRBD2 covers 13 bases. The CDR3 consists of 15 residues. CDR1 is KGHSH, CDR2 LQKENI, per germline. The V and J ends lost 4 bases and 2 bases, in that order; junction bases with no gene match: 2. The CDR3 reads CASSLGTSGTYEQYF. In DNA, the CDR3 is TGTGCCAGCTCACTTGGGACTAGCGGGACCTACGAGCAGTACTTC.

This clonotype was observed a few times. CDR3 coding DNA: TGTGCCAGTAGTCTAGTGGCGCCTAGGACAGATACGCAGTATTTT. It translates to CASSLVAPRTDTQYF. The chain combines TRBV19 with TRBJ2-3, with D uncertain. Germline CDR1 and CDR2: LNHDA and SQIVND (reference sequence). The CDR3 covers 15 residues. The ends were cut back, 5 bases at V and 3 bases at J, with 15 bases in the middle.

The sample holds many counts of this clonotype. The chain combines TRBV5-1 with TRBJ2-3, with 11 nucleotides matching TRBD2. The CDR3 spans 14 residues. V lost 5 bases and J lost 3; bases outside the gene matches: 2. CDR1 and CDR2 from the germline V gene are SGHRS and YFSETQ. The CDR3 sequence: CASRLAGVTDTQYF. The CDR3, as DNA: TGCGCCAGCAGACTAGCGGGAGTGACAGATACGCAGTATTTT.

This clonotype has a handful of counts. V usage is TRBV4-3 and J usage is TRBJ1-2; no clear D gene. The CDR3 runs 16 residues. Looked up from germline, CDR1 is LGHNA and CDR2 is YSLEER. Deletions cut 3 bases from V and 5 bases from J, with 19 bases between. In DNA, the CDR3 is TGCGCCAGCAGCCAGGGCCGGGCGGGAGGATGGTATGGCTACACCTTC. It is translated as CASSQGRAGGWYGYTF.

This chain links TRBV20-1 with TRBJ2-3, with 9 positions matching TRBD2. CDR3 length equals 15 residues. CDR1 and CDR2 (germline): DFQATT, SNEGSKA (reference sequence). The junction had 11 bases not matched to a gene; V was cut back by 4 bases and J by 6 bases. The CDR3 is CSATPPSGMGDTQYF. The CDR3 coding sequence is TGCAGTGCTACCCCTCCTAGCGGGATGGGGGATACGCAGTATTTT.

This clonotype showed up many times. V is TRBV7-2 and J is TRBJ2-5; TRBD2 matches at 9 bases. This CDR3 region has 14 residues. V dropped 5 bases and J dropped 4; count of bases not matched to a gene: 5. CDR1 is SGHTA, CDR2 FQGNSA, per germline. The CDR3 DNA sequence: TGTGCCAGCAGCCACGGACTAGCGCGAGAGACCCAGTACTTC. Translating it yields CASSHGLARETQYF. Using reference TRBV7-2 and TRBJ2-5 for the parts outside the CDR3, the full variable domain is GAGVSQSPSNKVTEKGKDVELRCDPISGHTALYWYRQSLGQGLEFLIYFQGNSAPDKSGLPSDRFSAERTGGSVSTLTIQRTQQEDSAVYLCASSHGLARETQYFGPGTRLLVL.

This clonotype occurred many times. The chain couples TRBV7-2 to TRBJ2-2; D unclear. The ends were cut back, 6 bases at V and 2 bases at J, with 4 bases in the middle. The germline V gene has CDR1 SGHTA and CDR2 FQGNSA. The CDR3 is 12 amino acids. CDR3 bases: TGTGCCAGCAGTGACAACACCGGGGAGCTGTTTTTT. Translation: CASSDNTGELFF. Using reference TRBV7-2 and TRBJ2-2 for the parts outside the CDR3, the full variable domain is GAGVSQSPSNKVTEKGKDVELRCDPISGHTALYWYRQSLGQGLEFLIYFQGNSAPDKSGLPSDRFSAERTGGSVSTLTIQRTQQEDSAVYLCASSDNTGELFFGEGSRLTVL.

There are a few counts of this clonotype. This chain links TRBV18 with TRBJ2-7; 10 bases match TRBD1. The V gene end was trimmed by 2 bases and the J gene end by 4 bases; junction bases not matched to a gene: 5. The germline gives CDR1 KGHSH, CDR2 LQKENI. This CDR3 has 15 amino acids. The CDR3 region has the DNA TGTGCCAGCTCACCAAAGACAGGGGGCGAGTACGAGCAGTACTTC. Amino acids: CASSPKTGGEYEQYF.

The chain combines TRBV6-1 with TRBJ2-2, with TRBD1 as a possible D gene (5 bases). The germline gives CDR1 MNHNS, CDR2 SASEGT. The CDR3 contains 14 residues. Trimming stripped 6 bases from V and 6 bases from J, with 14 bases between. The CDR3 sequence: CASSWGPSPGELFF. CDR3 in DNA: TGTGCCAGCAGCTGGGGCCCTTCCCCCGGGGAGCTGTTTTTT.

The rearrangement uses TRBV30 and TRBJ1-5; D unresolved. Germline V gives CDR1 GTSNPN, CDR2 SVGIG (reference sequence). The CDR3 is 15 residues long. The V gene lost 2 bases and the J gene lost 1 base, with 12 bases spanning the gap. CDR3 region: CAWSFSGSSNQPQHF. CDR3 sequence (DNA): TGTGCCTGGAGTTTTTCGGGGTCGAGCAATCAGCCCCAGCATTTT.

The V call is TRBV7-2, the J call TRBJ2-1; tentatively, D is TRBD1 or TRBD2 (6 bases each). Germline CDR1 reads SGHTA; CDR2 reads FQGNSA. V lost 8 bases to trimming and J lost 9 bases, with 14 bases between them. CDR3 length: 12 amino acids. The CDR3 DNA follows: TGTGCCAGCTCCCCACAGGGAGGTGAGCAGTTCTTC. It codes for CASSPQGGEQFF. Based on the CDR3 plus reference TRBV7-2 and TRBJ2-1, the full variable domain is GAGVSQSPSNKVTEKGKDVELRCDPISGHTALYWYRQSLGQGLEFLIYFQGNSAPDKSGLPSDRFSAERTGGSVSTLTIQRTQQEDSAVYLCASSPQGGEQFFGPGTRLTVL.

The chain joins TRBV11-2 to TRBJ2-5; 7 nucleotides align to TRBD2. The V gene end was trimmed by 5 bases and the J gene end by 2 bases; junction bases not matched to a gene: 11. The CDR3 runs to 16 residues. Germline loops: CDR1 SGHAT, CDR2 FQNNGV. CDR3 in amino acids: CASSPGDGRRQETQYF. CDR3 nucleotides: TGTGCCAGCAGCCCAGGCGACGGGAGGAGACAAGAGACCCAGTACTTC.